Each of the 21 T cell receptor beta chains below was sequenced from the same sample in a study of Graves' ophthalmopathy and Graves' hyperthyroidism. TCR beta CDR3 amplification used RNA transcripts. First-round RT-PCR with HTBI primers preceded a second-round multiplex PCR. MiXCR, applied by TCRdb to the multiplex PCR reads, yields one record per CDR3 protein. The sample consists of about 380,000 distinct CDR3 sequences, over 15% of them appearing once. The sequencing input was peripheral blood. Receptor source: a woman younger than 30 with stable Graves' hyperthyroidism.

There are many counts of this clonotype. The rearrangement uses TRBV5-1 and TRBJ1-6; a possible D gene is TRBD1 (6 bases). This CDR3 is 13 amino acids long. Trimming cost V 7 bases and J 7 bases, with 12 bases left between them. Germline loops: CDR1 SGHRS, CDR2 YFSETQ. The CDR3 region is CASGHRVNSPLHF. In DNA form, the CDR3 reads TGCGCCAGCGGTCACAGGGTAAATTCACCCCTCCACTTT.

The CDR3 DNA sequence: TGTGCCAGCAGCTATGATGGGGGGAATGAGCAGTTCTTC. It encodes CASSYDGGNEQFF. The chain links TRBV7-2 to TRBJ2-1, with TRBD2 as a possible D gene (6 bases). This CDR3 comprises 13 residues. Trimming removed 4 bases from V and 7 bases from J, with 11 bases in between. Germline V CDR1 and CDR2: SGHTA, FQGNSA.

This clonotype was seen many times. The V gene is TRBV29-1, the J gene TRBJ1-1; TRBD1 aligns across 8 bases. Losses at the gene ends were 7 bases for V and 0 bases for J; bases not matched to a gene: 13. Germline CDR1 is SQVTM and CDR2 is ANQGSEA. The CDR3 extends over 16 amino acids. The CDR3 loop is CSADGAGGLMNTEAFF. DNA of the CDR3: TGCAGCGCGGACGGGGCAGGGGGCCTCATGAACACTGAAGCTTTCTTT.

The sample holds many counts of this clonotype. The chain combines TRBV24-1 with TRBJ1-5; D gene ambiguous. Germline loops: CDR1 KGHDR, CDR2 SFDVKD. The V and J ends lost 4 bases and 0 bases respectively, with 9 bases between them. The CDR3 is made up of 15 amino acids. The CDR3 reads CATSDPTDSNQPQHF. Written as DNA, the CDR3 is TGTGCCACCAGTGACCCGACGGATAGCAATCAGCCCCAGCATTTT.

This clonotype was detected ten times or more. The rearrangement uses TRBV5-1 and TRBJ1-1, with D unresolved. The CDR3 spans 12 residues. V was cut by 2 bases and J by 3 bases, with 5 bases left in between. Germline CDR1 is SGHRS and CDR2 is YFSETQ. The CDR3 DNA reads as TGCGCCAGCAGCTTTGGTGACACTGAAGCTTTCTTT. Amino acid sequence: CASSFGDTEAFF.

The genes are TRBV7-9 and TRBJ2-5, with TRBD2 identical over 11 bases. J gave up 4 bases and V 6 bases, and 10 bases lay outside the gene matches. CDR3 length equals 16 residues. Germline V gene sequence: CDR1 SEHNR, CDR2 FQNEAQ (reference sequence). In DNA, the CDR3 is TGTGCCAGCAGTTTCCCGGGACTAGCGGCGGCAGAGACCCAGTACTTC. This sequence encodes CASSFPGLAAAETQYF.

This clonotype has only a few counts. The chain recombines TRBV9 with TRBJ2-5; D gene ambiguous. Germline CDR1 SGDLS, CDR2 YYNGEE. The CDR3 extends over 15 amino acids. V lost 4 bases and J lost 1, with 14 bases in between. DNA for the CDR3: TGTGCCAGCAGCCCCGGGCCCTCCGGCCAAGAGACCCAGTACTTC. This sequence encodes CASSPGPSGQETQYF. Looking up the rest from reference TRBV9 and TRBJ2-5 gives the full variable domain: DSGVTQTPKHLITATGQRVTLRCSPRSGDLSVYWYQQSLDQGLQFLIQYYNGEERAKGNILERFSAQQFPDLHSELNLSSLELGDSALYFCASSPGPSGQETQYFGPGTRLLVL.

The chain joins TRBV6-5 to TRBJ1-2; no clear D. The CDR3 sequence is 13 residues long. The germline gives CDR1 MNHEY, CDR2 SVGAGI. With 4 bases removed from V and 4 bases from J, the gap between germline ends came to 10 bases. The CDR3 nucleotides are TGTGCCAGCAGTTTGGAGGTCTCCTATGGCTACACCTTC. Translating gives CASSLEVSYGYTF.

This clonotype was detected many times. The chain recombines TRBV6-1 with TRBJ2-7, with unresolved D. There are 13 residues in the CDR3. Trimming took off 3 bases at V and 3 bases at J, with 9 bases between the two ends. Germline assignment: CDR1 MNHNS and CDR2 SASEGT. The CDR3 region is CASSDLLIYEQYF. DNA of the CDR3: TGTGCCAGCAGTGACCTATTAATCTACGAGCAGTACTTC.

This clonotype was seen at least ten times. This chain joins TRBV20-1 and TRBJ2-7; 13 bases are shared with TRBD2. The CDR3 runs to 16 residues. The V and J ends lost 6 bases and 0 bases, in that order; junction bases with no gene match: 8. CDR1 is DFQATT, CDR2 SNEGSKA, per germline (reference sequence). This chain's CDR3 is CSATGTSGKSSYEQYF. The CDR3 bases are TGCAGTGCAACCGGGACTAGCGGGAAAAGCTCCTACGAGCAGTACTTC.

This clonotype was recorded a few times. This sequence joins TRBV20-1 and TRBJ2-5; 10 bases map to TRBD2. The germline CDR1 and CDR2 sequences are DFQATT and SNEGSKA (reference sequence). CDR3 size: 14 residues. V dropped 5 bases and J dropped 1; count of bases not matched to a gene: 4. The CDR3 sequence is CSARTSGLQETQYF. CDR3 coding DNA: TGCAGTGCTCGGACTAGCGGCCTCCAAGAGACCCAGTACTTC.

On this clonotype itself: Mismatch with germline at one junction end may stem from a read error. V and J are TRBV5-1 and TRBJ1-1; 8 bases map to TRBD1. The CDR3 totals 13 residues. Germline V CDR1 and CDR2: SGHRS, YFSETQ. CDR3 sequence (DNA): TGCGCCAGTCAAGGACAGGGAGGAACTGAAGCTGTCTTT. Protein: CASQGQGGTEAVF.

This clonotype was recorded at least ten times. V and J are TRBV25-1 and TRBJ2-2; perhaps TRBD2 as D (6 bases). The CDR3 contains 15 residues. V lost 1 base, J lost 3 bases, and 9 bases lay in between. Germline V gene sequence: CDR1 MGHDK, CDR2 SYGVNS. CDR3 nucleotide sequence: TGTGCCAGCAGTGAATTCGGAGGGTACACCGGGGAGCTGTTTTTT. It translates to CASSEFGGYTGELFF.

This clonotype was seen many times. The chain recombines TRBV6-5 with TRBJ1-6; unclear D gene. This CDR3 has 16 residues. Trimming cost V 4 bases and J 0 bases, with 10 bases left between them. Germline V gene sequence: CDR1 MNHEY, CDR2 SVGAGI. This chain's CDR3 is CASSSGRSSYNSPLHF. The CDR3 coding sequence is TGTGCCAGCAGTTCGGGCAGGAGCTCCTATAATTCACCCCTCCACTTT.

This chain links TRBV11-2 with TRBJ2-2, with 10 bases fitting TRBD2. The CDR3 sequence is 17 residues long. Germline CDR1 reads SGHAT; CDR2 reads FQNNGV. Germline trimming cut 2 bases from V and 1 base from J; bases unmatched to any gene: 4. CDR3 amino acids: CASSLSAGGKNTGELFF. The CDR3 DNA follows: TGTGCCAGCAGCTTATCAGCGGGGGGGAAGAACACCGGGGAGCTGTTTTTT. Looking up the rest from reference TRBV11-2 and TRBJ2-2 gives the full variable domain: EAGVAQSPRYKIIEKRQSVAFWCNPISGHATLYWYQQILGQGPKLLIQFQNNGVVDDSQLPKDRFSAERLKGVDSTLKIQPAKLEDSAVYLCASSLSAGGKNTGELFFGEGSRLTVL.

The CDR3 DNA is TGTGCCAGCAGTACTGACGGCTACGAGCAGTACTTC. This translates into CASSTDGYEQYF. The chain links TRBV12-3 or TRBV12-4 to TRBJ2-7, with D hard to call. The CDR3 has 12 residues. V was pared by 5 bases and J by 3 bases, with 8 bases between.

In its sample, this clonotype was seen many times. This chain's CDR3 is CASSPRTGRHTEAFF. The DNA of the CDR3 is TGTGCCAGCAGCCCGAGGACAGGGCGACACACTGAAGCTTTCTTT. The chain has TRBV11-1 and TRBJ1-1; 8 bases align to TRBD1. CDR1 and CDR2 (germline): SGHAT, FQDESV (reference sequence). The CDR3 extends over 15 amino acids. V lost 5 bases to trimming and J lost 3 bases; unmatched junction nucleotides: 8.

This clonotype was picked up many times. The J gene is TRBJ2-5, the V gene TRBV6-5; the D is unclear. Germline values: CDR1 MNHEY, CDR2 SVGAGI. The CDR3 spans 14 residues. V lost 6 bases, J lost 5 bases, and 16 bases lay in between. In DNA, the CDR3 is TGTGCCAGCAGCTCCCCAGGCCTCGACGAGACCCAGTACTTC. Encoded protein: CASSSPGLDETQYF.

The V and J genes are TRBV20-1 and TRBJ2-7, with D possibly matching TRBD1 (6 bases). Germline V CDR1 and CDR2: DFQATT, SNEGSKA (reference sequence). The CDR3 length is 12 residues. V lost 0 bases and J 7 bases, leaving 10 bases between the germline ends. The CDR3 coding sequence is TGCAGTGCTAGAGATCTCAGGGGTGAGCAGTACTTC. It encodes CSARDLRGEQYF.

This clonotype was detected ten times or more. The DNA for the CDR3 is TGTGCCAGCAGCTTGACAGCGAGCTCCTACGAGCAGTACTTC. Its translation: CASSLTASSYEQYF. The chain joins TRBV7-2 to TRBJ2-7; possibly TRBD1 for D (5 bases). V was trimmed by 3 bases and J by 0 bases, leaving 9 bases between them. There are 14 residues in the CDR3. From germline, CDR1 is SGHTA and CDR2 FQGNSA.

This clonotype was seen a handful of times. The genes are TRBV24-1 and TRBJ2-5, with 8 bases lining up with TRBD2. This CDR3 is 16 amino acids long. CDR1 is KGHDR and CDR2 is SFDVKD in the germline V gene. J lost 0 bases, V lost 4 bases, and 6 bases had no gene match. The CDR3: CATSDPGLADQETQYF. The CDR3 DNA reads as TGTGCCACCAGTGACCCCGGACTAGCAGACCAAGAGACCCAGTACTTC.